This TCR beta chain was captured by sequencing in a study of a mutant IDH1 vaccine in newly diagnosed glioma. Turning to this clone: Its antigen is unidentified.

Noted time point: week 35, safety follow-up. Topical imiquimod was applied with each vaccine dose, which held 300 ug of mutant IDH1 20-mer peptide. Sequencing was performed with immunoSEQ multiplex PCR; in TCRdb, only in-frame clones are kept and a portion is missing. This sample has 30,000 to 40,000 clones; around 84% occur once, and the top ten carry roughly 7.1%. Trimming removed 4 bases from V and 2 bases from J, with 11 bases in between. CDR1 is GTSNPN and CDR2 is SVGIG in the germline V gene (reference sequence). CDR3 size: 13 residues. This TCR derives from a woman younger than 35 with glioma. This chain uses TRBV30 with TRBJ1-1; D is perhaps TRBD1 (5 bases). This sample comprised PBMCs, obtained from a glioma patient whose treatment included an IDH1 peptide vaccine. Here the CDR3 reads CAWITDRNTEAFF. In nucleotides, the CDR3 is TGTGCCTGGATTACCGACAGAAACACTGAAGCTTTCTTT.